This T cell receptor (beta chain) stems from a study of preoperative IRX-2 immunotherapy in early breast cancer. This sample's treatment: preoperative locoregional IRX-2 cytokine immunotherapy. Preoperative locoregional IRX-2 cytokine immunotherapy was tested in the phase Ib source study. TCRdb's table, derived via immunoSEQ multiplex PCR, lists solely in-frame clones and lacks some. The table has about 98,000 clones, 86% seen once. Germline V gives CDR1 MRHNA, CDR2 SNTAGT. CDR3 size: 13 residues. V lost 8 bases and J lost 1, with 11 bases in between. Sequencing was performed on tumor tissue, taken after IRX-2 immunotherapy. This TCR came from a human donor with breast cancer. The V gene is TRBV6-4, the J gene TRBJ2-5; the D gene is possibly TRBD2 (6 bases). CDR3: CASSGGAQETQYF. In nucleotides, the CDR3 is TGTGCCAGCTCTGGAGGGGCCCAAGAGACCCAGTACTTC.